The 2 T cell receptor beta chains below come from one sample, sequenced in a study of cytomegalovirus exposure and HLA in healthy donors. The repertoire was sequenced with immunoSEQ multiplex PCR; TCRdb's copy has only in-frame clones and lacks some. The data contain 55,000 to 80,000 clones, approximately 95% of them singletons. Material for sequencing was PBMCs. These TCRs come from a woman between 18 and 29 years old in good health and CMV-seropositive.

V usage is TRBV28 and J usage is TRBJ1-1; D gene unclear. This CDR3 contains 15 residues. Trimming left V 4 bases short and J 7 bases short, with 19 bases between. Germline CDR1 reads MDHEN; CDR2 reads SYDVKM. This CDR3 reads CASSSNRGIPSEAFF. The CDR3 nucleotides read TGTGCCAGCAGTTCTAATCGAGGGATTCCCAGTGAAGCTTTCTTT.

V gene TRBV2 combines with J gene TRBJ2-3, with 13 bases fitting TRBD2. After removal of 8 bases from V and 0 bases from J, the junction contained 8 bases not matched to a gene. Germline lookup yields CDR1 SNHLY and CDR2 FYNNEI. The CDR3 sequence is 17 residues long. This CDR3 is CASGKGLAGPSTDTQYF. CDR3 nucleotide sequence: TGTGCCAGCGGCAAGGGACTAGCGGGACCCAGCACAGATACGCAGTATTTT. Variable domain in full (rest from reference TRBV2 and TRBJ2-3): EPEVTQTPSHQVTQMGQEVILRCVPISNHLYFYWYRQILGQKVEFLVSFYNNEISEKSEIFDDQFSVERPDGSNFTLKIRSTKLEDSAMYFCASGKGLAGPSTDTQYFGPGTRLTVL.